This TCR beta chain was recovered during a study of molecular identifiers for immune sequencing clone quantification (dated by TCRdb to the late 2010s). Looking at the study overall: For a replicate experiment, the RNA from either approximately 20,000 or 100,000 naive CD8 T cells was divided into five aliquots, and four of those aliquots went on to sequencing. CD8 T cells were used in a methods study to benchmark molecular-identifier clustering-based TCR repertoire sequencing (MIDCIRS) and TCR RNA copy counting. Study-level results and caveats: In CMV-specific effector cells, over 99% of molecules were held by clones above 20 RNA copies, whereas under 1% of molecules were held by such clones in naive cells. When barcode sub-clustering was left out, chimeric consensus sequences inflated TCR diversity, with chimeras reaching as high as 47%. Spiked-in Jurkat TCR RNA (around eleven copies' worth), which is not part of the donor repertoire, was contained in the naive libraries. Highly expanded clone sizes could be underestimated if identical TCR molecules share a barcode. Modeling indicated around 3.2 TCR RNA copies recovered per cell, compared with about ten by digital PCR, which implies a capture efficiency of approximately 30%. Spiked-in Jurkat TCR RNA equivalent to a single cell was reported to be detectable even among one million naive CD8 T cells.

V is pared back by 1 base and J by 4 bases, with 16 bases lying between the germline termini. CDR1 and CDR2, per the germline V gene (reference sequence), are GTSNPN and SVGIG. Spanning cysteine to phenylalanine, the CDR3 consists of 16 amino acids. Only the CDR3 region is kept as DNA, spanning 48 bases read in frame from base 1. The method behind the library was PCR. Sequencer: NextSeq 500. Bulk TCR libraries were generated as previously described, with the TCR primers listed in Table S5 used. Purification of total RNA was performed with the Qiagen AllPrep DNA/RNA kit. Before any analysis, reads coming from multiple sequencing runs of the same library were combined into one pool. Turning to the authors' computational methods: Reads were retained only if an exact TCR constant sequence was present, and the retained reads were trimmed to 150 nt and grouped according to their 12-nt molecular barcodes. Reads within each barcode group were sub-clustered using a 15% Levenshtein threshold, and quality-weighted consensus sequences were constructed for each RNA molecule. Non-functional sequences were discarded, and so were lower-count sequences lying one edit away from another sequence. Based on fitting two negative binomial distributions, any barcode sub-cluster with under 20% of the maximum read count was discarded. Using fastp at Q25 and MiXCR, TCRdb reprocessed the public reads and kept productive beta chains. For every CDR3 protein sequence, its rows merge into one entry that carries the most common genes and DNA. TCRdb, not the authors, supplied the V and J calls. The sample table contains approximately 550,000 distinct CDR3 sequences; only one count was recorded for roughly 25% of them. The ten biggest clones cover about 0.75% of the sample.

Naive CD8 T cell libraries were made from about 20,000 to 1,000,000 sorted cells using 10%, 30% or 50% of purified RNA. On a BD FACSAria II, naive CD8 T cells were FACS-sorted as CD8+CD4-CCR7+CD45RA+ and collected into RLT Plus buffer. Detection sensitivity was tested by spiking Jurkat RNA equal to about 10 TCR copies' worth into samples containing 20,000-1,000,000 naive CD8 T cells. Enrichment of CD8 T cells was done with RosetteSep CD8+ T Cell Enrichment Cocktail plus Ficoll-Paque, and ACK red cell lysis came afterward. This clonotype was counted between two and nine times. This clone's antigen is unknown. Within one base of it there is no much larger clone, and no base qualities were kept.

The source is a human donor in good health. Some libraries in this study had Jurkat cell RNA spiked in. This chain is built from TRBV30 and TRBJ1-4, with the identity of the D gene unclear. Sequencing input: naive CD8+ T cells from blood, with Jurkat cell RNA spiked in. The cell subset or site tag for this specimen amounts to: FACS-sorted CD8+CD4-CCR7+CD45RA+ naive T cells. At the DNA level, the sequence is TGTGCCTGGAGTGCAGGTACGGCAGCGTTTAATGAAAAACTGTTTTTT. It specifies CAWSAGTAAFNEKLFF.